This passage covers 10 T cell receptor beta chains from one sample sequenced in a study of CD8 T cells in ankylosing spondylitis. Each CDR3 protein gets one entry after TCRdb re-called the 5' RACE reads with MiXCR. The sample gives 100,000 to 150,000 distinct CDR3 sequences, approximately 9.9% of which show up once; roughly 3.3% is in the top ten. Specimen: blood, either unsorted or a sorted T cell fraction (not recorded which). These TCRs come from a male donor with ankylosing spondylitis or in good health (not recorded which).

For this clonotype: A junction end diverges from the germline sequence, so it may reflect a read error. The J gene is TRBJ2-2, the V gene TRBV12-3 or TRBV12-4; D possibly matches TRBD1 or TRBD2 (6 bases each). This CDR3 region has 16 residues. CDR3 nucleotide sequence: TGTGCCAGCAGCATCCAGGGGCCCCCGAACACCGGGGGGCTGTTTTTT. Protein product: CASSIQGPPNTGGLFF.

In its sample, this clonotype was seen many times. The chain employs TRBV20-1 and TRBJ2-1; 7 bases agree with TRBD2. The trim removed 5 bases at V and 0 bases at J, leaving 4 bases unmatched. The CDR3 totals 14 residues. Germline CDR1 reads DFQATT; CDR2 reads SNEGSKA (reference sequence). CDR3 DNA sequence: TGCAGTGCTGCAAGCGGGAACTCCTACAATGAGCAGTTCTTC. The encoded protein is CSAASGNSYNEQFF.

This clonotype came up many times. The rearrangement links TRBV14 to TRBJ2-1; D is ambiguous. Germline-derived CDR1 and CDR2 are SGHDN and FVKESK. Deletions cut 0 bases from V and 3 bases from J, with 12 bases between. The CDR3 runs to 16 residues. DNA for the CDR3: TGTGCCAGCAGCCAAGATCCTGGTGGGGTCTACAATGAGCAGTTCTTC. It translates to CASSQDPGGVYNEQFF.

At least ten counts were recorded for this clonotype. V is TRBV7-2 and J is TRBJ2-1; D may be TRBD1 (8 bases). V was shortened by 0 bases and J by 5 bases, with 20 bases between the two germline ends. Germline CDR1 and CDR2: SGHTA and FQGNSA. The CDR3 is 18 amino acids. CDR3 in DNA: TGTGCCAGCAGCTTAGCTTCGGTACAGGGGGGGTTGAACAATGAGCAGTTCTTC. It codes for CASSLASVQGGLNNEQFF.

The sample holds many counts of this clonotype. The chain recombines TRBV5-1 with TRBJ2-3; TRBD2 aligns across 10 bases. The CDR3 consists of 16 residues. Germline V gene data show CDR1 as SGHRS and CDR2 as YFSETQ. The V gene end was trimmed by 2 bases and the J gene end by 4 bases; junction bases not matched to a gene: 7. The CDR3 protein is CASSFSSSGSSDTQYF. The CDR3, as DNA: TGCGCCAGCAGCTTTAGTTCTAGCGGGAGCTCAGATACGCAGTATTTT.

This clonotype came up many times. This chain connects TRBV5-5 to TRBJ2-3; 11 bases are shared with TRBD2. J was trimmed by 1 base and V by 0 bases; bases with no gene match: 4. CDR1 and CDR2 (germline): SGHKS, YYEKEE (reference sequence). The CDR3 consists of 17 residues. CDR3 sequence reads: CASSLGPGLAGTDTQYF. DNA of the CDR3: TGTGCCAGCAGCTTGGGCCCGGGACTAGCGGGCACAGATACGCAGTATTTT.

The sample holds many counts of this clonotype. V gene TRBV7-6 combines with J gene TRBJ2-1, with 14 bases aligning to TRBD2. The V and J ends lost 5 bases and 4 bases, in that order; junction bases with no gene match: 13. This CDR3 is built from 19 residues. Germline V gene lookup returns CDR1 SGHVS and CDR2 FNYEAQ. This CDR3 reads CASSRTSGRSPSAYNEQFF. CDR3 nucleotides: TGTGCCAGCAGCAGGACTAGCGGGAGGTCACCGTCAGCGTACAATGAGCAGTTCTTC.

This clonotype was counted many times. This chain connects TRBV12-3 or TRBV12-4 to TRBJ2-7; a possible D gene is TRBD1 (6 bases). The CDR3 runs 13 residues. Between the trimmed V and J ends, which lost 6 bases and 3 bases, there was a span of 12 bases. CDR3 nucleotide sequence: TGTGCCAGCAGCCCAGGGGAAGGCTACGAGCAGTACTTC. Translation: CASSPGEGYEQYF.

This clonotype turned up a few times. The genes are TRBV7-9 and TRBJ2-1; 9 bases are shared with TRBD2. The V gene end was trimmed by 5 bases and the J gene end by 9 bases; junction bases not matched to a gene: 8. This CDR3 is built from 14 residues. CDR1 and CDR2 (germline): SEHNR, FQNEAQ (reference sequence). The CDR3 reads CASSARLAVSEQFF. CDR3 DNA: TGTGCCAGCAGCGCCAGACTAGCGGTCAGTGAGCAGTTCTTC.

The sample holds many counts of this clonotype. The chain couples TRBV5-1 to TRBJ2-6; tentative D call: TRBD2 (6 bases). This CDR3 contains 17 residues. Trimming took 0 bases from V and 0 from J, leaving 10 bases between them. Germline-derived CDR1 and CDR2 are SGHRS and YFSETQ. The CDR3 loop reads CASSLERANSGANVLTF. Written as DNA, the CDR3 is TGCGCCAGCAGCTTGGAGCGGGCAAACTCTGGGGCCAACGTCCTGACTTTC.